This T cell receptor (beta chain) was recorded in a study of Ad26.COV2.S vaccination and SARS-CoV-2 variants. Treatment indicated: around 19 received Ad26.COV2.S at low or high dose, single or two shots; about five received placebo; per-sample allocation not given. Each sample was drawn 63 days after the first injection (of vaccine or placebo). Produced via immunoSEQ multiplex PCR; TCRdb's table is partial and in-frame only. This sample has some 480,000 clones, with around 88% found just once. CDR3 length: 16 amino acids. Germline loops: CDR1 MNHNY, CDR2 SVGAGI (reference sequence). J lost 2 bases, V lost 6 bases, and 12 bases had no gene match.

This sample comprised peripheral blood, obtained in a trial of Ad26.COV2.S vaccine versus placebo. The chain combines TRBV6-6 with TRBJ2-7; 8 nucleotides match TRBD2. The receptor was isolated from a person aged 18-65 years who received the Ad26.COV2.S COVID-19 vaccine or a placebo. CDR3 loop: CASRQGHGRATYEQYF. In DNA form, the CDR3 reads TGTGCCAGCAGGCAGGGACACGGGAGGGCGACCTACGAGCAGTACTTC.